This TCR beta chain was captured by sequencing in a study of T-cell reconstitution after alpha-beta-depleted transplantation in children. Study-wide results and caveats: Roughly two months post-transplant, alpha-beta T cells reportedly originated from several hundred graft clones that had expanded. T-cell counts and diversity at one year following transplant were attributed mainly to newly produced T cells.

This clonotype has just a few counts. What it binds is not known. Preparation of the TCRbeta library involved a method that used unique molecular identifiers. TCRdb reprocessed the PCR reads with MiXCR, giving one entry per CDR3 protein. Of some 87,000 distinct CDR3 sequences listed, 15% are singletons. The source material was PBMCs, mostly from graft donor cells, sampled 180 days after TCRalphabeta/CD19-depleted stem cell transplant. The sequence came from a male patient under 10 years old who had a stem cell transplant for acute lymphoblastic leukemia, so the T cells may come from the graft donor.

CDR3 DNA sequence: TGTGCCATCATGGCCGTGGACGAGCAGTACTTC. It specifies CAIMAVDEQYF. The rearrangement links TRBV10-3 to TRBJ2-7; D not certain. Trimming removed 7 bases from V and 5 bases from J, with 9 bases in between. This CDR3 comprises 11 residues. Germline CDR1 ENHRY, CDR2 SYGVKD.